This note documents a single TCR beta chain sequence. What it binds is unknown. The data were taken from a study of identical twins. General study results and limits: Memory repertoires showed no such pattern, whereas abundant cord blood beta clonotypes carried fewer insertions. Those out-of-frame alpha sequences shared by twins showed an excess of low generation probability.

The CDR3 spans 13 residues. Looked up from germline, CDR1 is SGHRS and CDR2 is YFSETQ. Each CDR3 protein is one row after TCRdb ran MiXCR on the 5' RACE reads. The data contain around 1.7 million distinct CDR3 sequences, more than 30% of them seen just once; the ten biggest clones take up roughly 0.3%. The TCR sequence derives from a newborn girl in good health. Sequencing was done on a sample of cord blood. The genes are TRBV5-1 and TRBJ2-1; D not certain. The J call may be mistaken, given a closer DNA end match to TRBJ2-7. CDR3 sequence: CASSFSDVYEQYF. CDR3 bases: TGCGCCAGCAGCTTCTCGGACGTATACGAGCAGTACTTC.